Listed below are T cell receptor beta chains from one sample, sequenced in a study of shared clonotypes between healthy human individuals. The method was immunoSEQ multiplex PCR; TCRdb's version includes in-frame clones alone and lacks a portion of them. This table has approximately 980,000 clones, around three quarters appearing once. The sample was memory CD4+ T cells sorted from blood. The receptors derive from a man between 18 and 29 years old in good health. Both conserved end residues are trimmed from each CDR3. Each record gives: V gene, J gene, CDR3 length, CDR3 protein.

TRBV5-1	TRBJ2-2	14	ASSLRGTESTGELF
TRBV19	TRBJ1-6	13	ASSTAQGANSPLH
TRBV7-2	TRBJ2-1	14	ASSLSGDFLYNEQF
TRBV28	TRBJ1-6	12	ASSSTGGPSPLH
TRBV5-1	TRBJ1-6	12	ASSLWEVNSPLH
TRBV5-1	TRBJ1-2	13	ASSLSSTGAYGYT
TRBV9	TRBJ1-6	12	ASSVGRGNSPLH
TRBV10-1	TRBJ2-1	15	ASSGQEGSGLYNEQF
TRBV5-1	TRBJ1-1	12	ASSLNRESTEAF
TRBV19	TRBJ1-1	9	ASIRTGAAF
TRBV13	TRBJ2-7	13	ASSLRQGIIYEQY
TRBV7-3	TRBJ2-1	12	ASSLGLPYNEQF
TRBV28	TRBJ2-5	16	ASSLRVLAGGPVETQY
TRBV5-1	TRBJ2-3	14	ASSRDRGSSTDTQY
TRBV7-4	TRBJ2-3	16	ASSFRDRGLPCADTQY
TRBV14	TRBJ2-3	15	ASSPTGQGGSADTQY
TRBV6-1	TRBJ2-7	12	ASSGKGVAYEQY
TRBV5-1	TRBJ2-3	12	ASSSSGVTDTQY
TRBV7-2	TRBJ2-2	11	ASSPVGRGELF
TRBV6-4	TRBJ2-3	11	ASRETPTDTQY